Presented here are 26 T cell receptor beta chains from one specimen sequenced in a study of T cell responses to AZD1222 COVID-19 vaccine. Only in-frame clones appear in the TCRdb table, and some are missing; sequencing was by immunoSEQ multiplex PCR. The data show tens of thousands of clones, roughly 84% seen once. Specimen: peripheral blood, collected on day 0 of AZD1222 vaccination. The receptors were gathered from an adult in good health.

The V and J genes are TRBV28 and TRBJ1-2, with 8 bases lining up with TRBD1. The CDR3 consists of 16 residues. Germline V gives CDR1 MDHEN, CDR2 SYDVKM. V was pared by 1 base and J by 3 bases, with 7 bases of the junction left unmatched. This CDR3 reads CASSLFYQGADYGYTF. The CDR3 region has the DNA TGTGCCAGCAGTTTATTCTATCAGGGGGCGGACTATGGCTACACCTTC.

The chain is built from TRBV6-4 and TRBJ2-7, with D perhaps assigned TRBD1 or TRBD2 (6 bases each). The CDR3 is made up of 14 amino acids. Looked up from germline, CDR1 is MRHNA and CDR2 is SNTAGT. Trimming pared 5 bases from V and 7 bases from J, leaving 18 bases between. CDR3 nucleotide sequence: TGTGCCAGCAGTTGGAAGGGGGGTTCTAGTGAGCAGTACTTC. Translated, it gives CASSWKGGSSEQYF.

A single count supports this clone. V usage is TRBV6-5 and J usage is TRBJ1-2; 8 bases agree with TRBD1. CDR3 length equals 14 residues. Trimming cost V 6 bases and J 4 bases; bases outside gene matches: 7. CDR1 is MNHEY and CDR2 is SVGAGI in the germline V gene. The CDR3 sequence is CASSQGADAYGYTF. The CDR3 DNA is TGTGCCAGCAGCCAGGGGGCCGACGCCTATGGCTACACCTTC.

The gene calls are TRBV19 and TRBJ1-5; maybe TRBD1 (5 bases). CDR1 is LNHDA, CDR2 SQIVND, per germline (reference sequence). The CDR3 spans 14 residues. V lost 8 bases and J 1 base, leaving 12 bases between the germline ends. The CDR3: CASGVRDSNQPQHF. The CDR3 DNA reads as TGTGCCAGTGGGGTCCGGGACAGCAATCAGCCCCAGCATTTT.

The chain is built from TRBV21-1 and TRBJ2-7; the D call in the table, TRBD1, was not verified against the DNA. TRBV21-1 is a pseudogene segment. The CDR3 is 11 residues long. The CDR3 sequence is CAGGQAYEQYF. The DNA of the CDR3 is TGTGCCGGGGGACAGGCCTACGAGCAGTACTTC.

The V call is TRBV25-1, the J call TRBJ2-3, with 10 bases that match TRBD2. This CDR3 spans 16 amino acids. The germline V gene has CDR1 MGHDK and CDR2 SYGVNS. V lost 4 bases, J lost 2 bases, and 6 bases stayed unmatched. CDR3 protein: CASSGAGGLDTDTQYF. The DNA of the CDR3 is TGTGCCAGCAGTGGAGCGGGGGGGCTTGACACAGATACGCAGTATTTT.

The V and J genes are TRBV12-3 or TRBV12-4 and TRBJ1-3; D gene uncertain. The ends were cut back, 6 bases at V and 5 bases at J, with 11 bases in the middle. CDR3 length: 13 residues. The chain's CDR3 is CASSNSRRNTIYF. The CDR3 DNA sequence: TGTGCCAGCAGCAATTCCCGGAGAAACACCATATATTTT.

V and J are TRBV15 and TRBJ2-7, with TRBD1 matching 7 bases. V trimming: 3 bases; J trimming: 6 bases; junction bases outside the gene matches: 2. Germline CDR1 and CDR2: LNHNV and YYDKDF (reference sequence). The CDR3 is made up of 12 amino acids. CDR3 loop: CATSRGTVEQYF. CDR3 coding DNA: TGTGCCACCAGCAGGGGGACAGTCGAGCAGTACTTC.

The V gene is TRBV30, the J gene TRBJ1-3, with D possibly TRBD1 on 5 matching bases. The CDR3 loop spans 16 amino acids. From germline, CDR1 is GTSNPN and CDR2 SVGIG (reference sequence). V was shortened by 0 bases and J by 3 bases, with 15 bases between the two germline ends. The CDR3 loop is CAWSVLGGKDGNTIYF. CDR3 coding DNA: TGTGCCTGGAGTGTATTGGGGGGGAAGGATGGAAACACCATATATTTT.

V and J are TRBV5-5 and TRBJ2-7; the D call may be TRBD1 or TRBD2 (6 bases each). Trimming left V 4 bases short and J 1 base short, with 18 bases between. This CDR3 is 16 amino acids long. Germline V gene data show CDR1 as SGHKS and CDR2 as YYEKEE (reference sequence). CDR3 DNA: TGTGCCAGCAGCCGGGGGCCGGGGGTTTTATCCTACGAGCAGTACTTC. Translation: CASSRGPGVLSYEQYF.

The rearrangement uses TRBV11-2 and TRBJ2-3, with D unresolved. The CDR3 covers 13 residues. CDR1 and CDR2 from the germline V gene are SGHAT and FQNNGV. Trimming pared 1 base from V and 0 bases from J, leaving 2 bases between. CDR3 nucleotide sequence: TGTGCCAGCAGCTTAGTCAGCACAGATACGCAGTATTTT. Translation: CASSLVSTDTQYF.

J is TRBJ2-2 and V is TRBV27; D remains unclear. This CDR3 contains 13 residues. Looked up from germline, CDR1 is MNHEY and CDR2 is SMNVEV (reference sequence). V gave up 3 bases and J gave up 0 bases, with 2 bases separating them. Here the CDR3 reads CASSLTNTGELFF. The CDR3 DNA is TGTGCCAGCAGTTTGACGAACACCGGGGAGCTGTTTTTT.

The V call is TRBV19, the J call TRBJ1-2, with unresolved D. The CDR3 loop spans 13 amino acids. Germline CDR1 reads LNHDA; CDR2 reads SQIVND (reference sequence). V was clipped by 7 bases and J by 1 base, with 10 bases between them. The CDR3 DNA reads TGTGCCAGTACTCCGGAAGTTAACTATGGCTACACCTTC. Translated: CASTPEVNYGYTF.

The chain links TRBV11-3 to TRBJ2-1; D is perhaps TRBD2 (7 bases). The V end lost 1 base, the J end lost 5 bases, and 12 bases lay between the germline ends. The V gene's germline CDR1 is SGHNT and CDR2 YENEEA. This CDR3 comprises 15 residues. The CDR3 spells CASSLAGGVDNEQFF. CDR3 sequence (DNA): TGTGCCAGCAGCTTAGCGGGGGGCGTCGACAATGAGCAGTTCTTC.

The J gene is TRBJ1-1, the V gene TRBV7-8; D remains ambiguous. There are 15 residues in the CDR3. V lost 1 base to trimming and J lost 5 bases, with 14 bases between them. Germline V gene sequence: CDR1 SGHVS, CDR2 FQNEAQ. CDR3 sequence: CASSLDVVARTEAFF. DNA for the CDR3: TGTGCCAGCAGCTTAGACGTGGTTGCGCGGACTGAAGCTTTCTTT.

The rearrangement links TRBV12-3 or TRBV12-4 to TRBJ1-2; D remains ambiguous. V lost 4 bases and J lost 8, with 11 bases in between. The CDR3 covers 12 residues. CDR3 loop: CASSSAARGYTF. The DNA of the CDR3 is TGTGCCAGCAGTTCCGCTGCTAGAGGCTACACCTTC.

About this clone: Compared with germline, one end of the junction differs, possibly owing to a read error. DNA for the CDR3: TGTGCCAGCAGGGAAGACGTATCCTACGAGCAGTACTTC. Translated, it gives CASREDVSYEQYF. This chain joins TRBV2 and TRBJ2-7; D gene unclear. Germline V gene sequence: CDR1 SNHLY, CDR2 FYNNEI. The CDR3 spans 13 residues.

This clone was detected only once. The chain carries TRBV5-3 and TRBJ2-1, with D unclear. TRBV5-3 counts as an open reading frame of uncertain function. CDR3 length: 13 amino acids. Trimming removed 4 bases at V and 3 bases at J, with 8 bases between. CDR3: CARSGWGYNEQFF. CDR3 in DNA: TGTGCCAGAAGCGGATGGGGCTACAATGAGCAGTTCTTC.

The chain employs TRBV6-2 or TRBV6-3 and TRBJ1-5; 8 bases map to TRBD1. CDR3 length: 14 residues. Germline CDR1 MNHEY, CDR2 SVGEGT. The V and J ends lost 4 bases and 5 bases, in that order; junction bases with no gene match: 4. This chain's CDR3 is CASSSGQGHQPQHF. DNA of the CDR3: TGTGCCAGCAGTTCCGGACAGGGCCATCAGCCCCAGCATTTT.

The chain employs TRBV28 and TRBJ1-5; 8 nucleotides match TRBD1. CDR1 is MDHEN and CDR2 is SYDVKM in the germline V gene. There are 18 residues in the CDR3. The junction had 9 bases not matched to a gene; V was cut back by 2 bases and J by 0 bases. The CDR3 nucleotides are TGTGCCAGCAGTTTACCGGGACAGGAGAGTTATAGCAATCAGCCCCAGCATTTT. This gives the protein CASSLPGQESYSNQPQHF.

The sample holds a few counts of this clone. The V call is TRBV2, the J call TRBJ1-5; 7 nucleotides agree with TRBD1. This CDR3 contains 15 residues. With V trimmed by 6 bases and J by 2 bases, 7 bases remained unmatched. Germline-derived CDR1 and CDR2 are SNHLY and FYNNEI. CDR3 coding DNA: TGTGCCAGCAGACCACGACAGGGAGGCAATCAGCCCCAGCATTTT. This encodes CASRPRQGGNQPQHF.

In this sample, this clone turned up a few times. The chain employs TRBV29-1 and TRBJ2-4; 8 nucleotides agree with TRBD1. With V trimmed by 1 base and J by 6 bases, 2 bases remained unmatched. There are 13 residues in the CDR3. Germline-derived CDR1 and CDR2 are SQVTM and ANQGSEA. The CDR3, as DNA: TGCAGCGTTGAAGGTGGGACAGGAAACATTCAGTACTTC. It translates to CSVEGGTGNIQYF.

This chain uses TRBV19 with TRBJ2-7; perhaps TRBD2 as D (5 bases). Germline V gene data show CDR1 as LNHDA and CDR2 as SQIVND (reference sequence). CDR3 length: 14 amino acids. V was shortened by 4 bases and J by 6 bases, with 16 bases between the two germline ends. The CDR3 DNA sequence: TGTGCCAGTAGTACCCCCGGGGTTGGAGGCGAGCAGTACTTC. Its translation: CASSTPGVGGEQYF.

In its sample, this clone was seen a few times. The chain combines TRBV4-1 with TRBJ2-1; 8 positions agree with TRBD1. Germline trimming cut 5 bases from V and 10 bases from J; bases unmatched to any gene: 13. From germline, CDR1 is MGHRA and CDR2 YSYEKL. This CDR3 has 15 amino acids. The DNA of the CDR3 is TGCGCCAGCAGCATACTCAGGGGGCTTCTAAGGGAGCAGTTCTTC. Translated: CASSILRGLLREQFF.

The rearrangement links TRBV4-3 to TRBJ1-2; possibly TRBD1 for D (5 bases). The V and J ends lost 0 bases and 7 bases respectively, with 18 bases between them. Germline V CDR1 and CDR2: LGHNA, YSLEER. The CDR3 runs 16 residues. The CDR3 DNA sequence: TGCGCCAGCAGCCAAGATACCGGGACCCAAAGCGGTGGCTACACCTTC. This gives the protein CASSQDTGTQSGGYTF.

This clone was seen only a few times. This sequence joins TRBV4-1 and TRBJ2-7, with 9 bases fitting TRBD1. The junction had 11 bases not matched to a gene; V was cut back by 6 bases and J by 5 bases. The CDR3 runs 15 residues. The germline V gene encodes CDR1 MGHRA and CDR2 YSYEKL. CDR3 sequence: CASRSPGQGVNEQYF. The DNA of the CDR3 is TGCGCCAGCAGATCTCCGGGACAGGGAGTCAACGAGCAGTACTTC.